What follows describes a single TCR beta chain. Measured with immunoSEQ multiplex PCR; TCRdb has only the in-frame clones, and not every one. The table includes over 55,000 clones, about 91% detected once. The source of the sample is a study of blood T cell repertoires in COVID-19. Study-wide context: The analysed material was cDNA or gDNA that came from T cells, B-cell-depleted T cells, or PBMCs.

The CDR3 length is 14 residues. CDR1 is LNHDA, CDR2 SQIVND, per germline (reference sequence). V shed 6 bases, J shed 7 bases, and the junction held 9 bases outside the gene matches. The genes are TRBV19 and TRBJ1-5; 7 nucleotides match TRBD1. The clonotype was recovered from a man aged 60 to 75 with acute or convalescent COVID-19. Input material: peripheral blood. The CDR3 sequence: CASRLRQGRQPQHF. In nucleotides, the CDR3 is TGTGCCAGTAGATTGCGACAGGGACGGCAGCCCCAGCATTTT.